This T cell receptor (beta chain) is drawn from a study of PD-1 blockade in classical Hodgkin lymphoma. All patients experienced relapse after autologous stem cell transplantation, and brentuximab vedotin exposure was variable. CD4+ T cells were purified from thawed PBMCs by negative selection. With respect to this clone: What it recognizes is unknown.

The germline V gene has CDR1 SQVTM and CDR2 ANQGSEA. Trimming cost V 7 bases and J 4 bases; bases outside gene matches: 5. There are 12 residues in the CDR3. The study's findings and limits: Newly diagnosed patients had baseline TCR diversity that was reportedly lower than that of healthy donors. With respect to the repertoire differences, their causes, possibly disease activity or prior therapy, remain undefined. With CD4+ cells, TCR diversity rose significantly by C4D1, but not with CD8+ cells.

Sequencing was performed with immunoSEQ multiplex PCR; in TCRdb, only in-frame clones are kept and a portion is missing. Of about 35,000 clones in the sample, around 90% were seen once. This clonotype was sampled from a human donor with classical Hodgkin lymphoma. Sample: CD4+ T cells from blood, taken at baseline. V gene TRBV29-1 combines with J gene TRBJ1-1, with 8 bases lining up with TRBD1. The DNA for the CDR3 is TGCAGCGGGATCAGGGGGCCCACTGAAGCTTTCTTT. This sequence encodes CSGIRGPTEAFF.